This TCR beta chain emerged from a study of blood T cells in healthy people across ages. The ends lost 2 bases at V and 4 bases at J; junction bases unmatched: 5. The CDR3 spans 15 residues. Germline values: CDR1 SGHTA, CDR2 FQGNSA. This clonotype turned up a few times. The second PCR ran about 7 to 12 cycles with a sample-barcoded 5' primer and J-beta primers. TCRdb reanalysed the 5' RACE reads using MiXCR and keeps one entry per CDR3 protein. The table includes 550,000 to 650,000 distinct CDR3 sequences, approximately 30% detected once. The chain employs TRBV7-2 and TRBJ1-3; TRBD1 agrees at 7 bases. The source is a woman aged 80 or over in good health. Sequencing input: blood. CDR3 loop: CASSLRSGQGNTIYF. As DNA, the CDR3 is TGTGCCAGCAGCTTACGATCGGGACAGGGAAACACCATATATTTT.